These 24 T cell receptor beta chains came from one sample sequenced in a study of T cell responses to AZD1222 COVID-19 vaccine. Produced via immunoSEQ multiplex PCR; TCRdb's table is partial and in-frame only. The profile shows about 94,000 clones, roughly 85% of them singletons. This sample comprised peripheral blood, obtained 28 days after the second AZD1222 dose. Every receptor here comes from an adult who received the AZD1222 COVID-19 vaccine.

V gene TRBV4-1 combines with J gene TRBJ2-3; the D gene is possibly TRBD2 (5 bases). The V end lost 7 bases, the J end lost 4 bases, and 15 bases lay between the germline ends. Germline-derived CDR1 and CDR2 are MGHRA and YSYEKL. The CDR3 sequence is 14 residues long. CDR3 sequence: CASNHLTSADTQYF. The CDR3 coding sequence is TGCGCCAGCAACCACCTAACTAGTGCAGATACGCAGTATTTT.

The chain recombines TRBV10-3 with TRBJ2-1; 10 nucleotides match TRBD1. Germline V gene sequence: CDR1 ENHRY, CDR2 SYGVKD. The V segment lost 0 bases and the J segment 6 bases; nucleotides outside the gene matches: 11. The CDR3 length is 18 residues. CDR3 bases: TGTGCCATCAGTGAGTCGACGGTGACAGGGGGCACGGTCAATGAGCAGTTCTTC. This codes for CAISESTVTGGTVNEQFF.

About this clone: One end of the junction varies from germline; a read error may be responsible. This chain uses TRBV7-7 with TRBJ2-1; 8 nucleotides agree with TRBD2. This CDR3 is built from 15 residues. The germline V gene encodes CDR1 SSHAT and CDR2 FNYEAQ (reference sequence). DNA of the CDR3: TGTGCTAGCAGCCTGAGACTAGCGAACGTCAATGAGCAGTTCTTC. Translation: CASSLRLANVNEQFF. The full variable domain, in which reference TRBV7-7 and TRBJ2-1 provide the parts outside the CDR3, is GAGVSQSPRYKVTKRGQDVTLRCDPISSHATLYWYQQALGQGPEFLTYFNYEAQPDKSGLPSDRFSAERPEGSISTLTIQRTEQRDSAMYRCASSLRLANVNEQFFGPGTRLTVL.

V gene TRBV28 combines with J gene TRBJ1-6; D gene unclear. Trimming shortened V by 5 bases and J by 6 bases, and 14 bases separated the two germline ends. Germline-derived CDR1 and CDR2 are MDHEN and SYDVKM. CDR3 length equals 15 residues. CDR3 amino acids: CASSPSDGVNSPLHF. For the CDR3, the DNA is TGTGCCAGCAGTCCCTCAGACGGGGTTAATTCACCCCTCCACTTT.

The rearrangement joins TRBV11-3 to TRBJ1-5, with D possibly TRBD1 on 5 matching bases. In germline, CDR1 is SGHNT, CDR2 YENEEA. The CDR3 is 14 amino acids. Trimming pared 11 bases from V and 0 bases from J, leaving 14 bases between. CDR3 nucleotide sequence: TGTGCCGCACGGGACGGCTATAGCAATCAGCCCCAGCATTTT. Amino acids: CAARDGYSNQPQHF.

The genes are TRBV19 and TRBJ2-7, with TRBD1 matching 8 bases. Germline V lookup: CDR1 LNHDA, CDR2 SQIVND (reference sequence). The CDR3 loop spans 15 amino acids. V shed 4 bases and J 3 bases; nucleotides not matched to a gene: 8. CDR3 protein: CASSTTRTGNYEQYF. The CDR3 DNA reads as TGTGCCAGTAGTACCACCAGGACAGGGAACTACGAGCAGTACTTC.

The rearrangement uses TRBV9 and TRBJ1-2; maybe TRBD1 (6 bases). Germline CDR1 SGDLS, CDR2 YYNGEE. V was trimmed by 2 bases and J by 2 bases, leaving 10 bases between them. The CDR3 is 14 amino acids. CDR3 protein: CASSVGQNNYGYTF. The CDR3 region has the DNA TGTGCCAGCAGCGTTGGACAGAACAACTATGGCTACACCTTC.

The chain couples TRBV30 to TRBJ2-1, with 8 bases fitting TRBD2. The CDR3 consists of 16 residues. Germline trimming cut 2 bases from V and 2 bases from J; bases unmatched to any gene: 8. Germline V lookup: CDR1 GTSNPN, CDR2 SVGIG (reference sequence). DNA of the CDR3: TGTGCCTGGAGTACCTTCGCGGGAGGACCCTACAATGAGCAGTTCTTC. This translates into CAWSTFAGGPYNEQFF. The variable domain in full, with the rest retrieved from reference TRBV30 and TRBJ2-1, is SQTIHQWPATLVQPVGSPLSLECTVEGTSNPNLYWYRQAAGRGLQLLFYSVGIGQISSEVPQNLSASRPQDRQFILSSKKLLLSDSGFYLCAWSTFAGGPYNEQFFGPGTRLTVL.

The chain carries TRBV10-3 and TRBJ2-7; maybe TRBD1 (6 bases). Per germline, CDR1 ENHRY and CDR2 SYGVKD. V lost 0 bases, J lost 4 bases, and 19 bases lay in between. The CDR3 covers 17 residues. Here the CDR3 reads CAISESLSGQGGYEQYF. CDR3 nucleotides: TGTGCCATCAGTGAGTCTCTCTCCGGGCAAGGGGGATACGAGCAGTACTTC.

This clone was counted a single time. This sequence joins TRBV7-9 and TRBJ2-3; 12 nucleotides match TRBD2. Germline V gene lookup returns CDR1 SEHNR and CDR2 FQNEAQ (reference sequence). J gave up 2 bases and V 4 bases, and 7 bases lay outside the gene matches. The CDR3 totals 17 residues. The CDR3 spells CASSSTSGRGFTDTQYF. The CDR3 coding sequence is TGTGCCAGCAGCTCGACTAGCGGGAGAGGATTCACAGATACGCAGTATTTT.

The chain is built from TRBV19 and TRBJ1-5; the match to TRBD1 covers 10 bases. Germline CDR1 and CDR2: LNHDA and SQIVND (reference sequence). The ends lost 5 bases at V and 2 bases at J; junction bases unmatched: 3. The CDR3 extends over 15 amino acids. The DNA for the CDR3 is TGTGCCAGTAGTCCGGGGACAGGGGGCAATCAGCCCCAGCATTTT. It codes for CASSPGTGGNQPQHF.

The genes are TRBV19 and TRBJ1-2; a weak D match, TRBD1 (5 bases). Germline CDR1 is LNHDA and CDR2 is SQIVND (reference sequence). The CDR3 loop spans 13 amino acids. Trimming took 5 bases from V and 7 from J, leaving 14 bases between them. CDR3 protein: CASSERGPGGYTF. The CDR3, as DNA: TGTGCCAGTAGTGAGAGGGGCCCGGGTGGCTACACCTTC.

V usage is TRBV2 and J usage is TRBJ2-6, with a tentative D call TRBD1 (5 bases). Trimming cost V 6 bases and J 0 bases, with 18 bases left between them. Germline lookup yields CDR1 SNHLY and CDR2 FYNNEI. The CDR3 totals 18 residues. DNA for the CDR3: TGTGCCAGCAGGCCAGACAGAAGACAAAGCTCTGGGGCCAACGTCCTGACTTTC. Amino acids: CASRPDRRQSSGANVLTF.

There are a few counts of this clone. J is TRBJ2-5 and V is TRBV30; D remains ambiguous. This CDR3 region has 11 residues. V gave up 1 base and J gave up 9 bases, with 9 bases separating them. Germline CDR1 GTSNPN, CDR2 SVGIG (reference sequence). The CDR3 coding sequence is TGTGCCTGGAGTGGTTCTGGGGCCCAGTACTTC. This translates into CAWSGSGAQYF.

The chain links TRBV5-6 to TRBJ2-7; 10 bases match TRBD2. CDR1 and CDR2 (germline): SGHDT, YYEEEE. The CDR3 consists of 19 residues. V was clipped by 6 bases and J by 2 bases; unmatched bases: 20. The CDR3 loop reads CASTFLGLAGESSPYEQYF. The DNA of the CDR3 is TGTGCCAGCACCTTTCTAGGGCTAGCGGGAGAATCGTCCCCCTACGAGCAGTACTTC.

The CDR3 sequence: CASTSWDQPQHF. The CDR3 region has the DNA TGTGCCAGCACCTCGTGGGATCAGCCCCAGCATTTT. This chain joins TRBV28 and TRBJ1-5, with D uncertain. V was cut by 7 bases and J by 5 bases, with 9 bases left in between. Germline V gene sequence: CDR1 MDHEN, CDR2 SYDVKM. The CDR3 sequence is 12 residues long.

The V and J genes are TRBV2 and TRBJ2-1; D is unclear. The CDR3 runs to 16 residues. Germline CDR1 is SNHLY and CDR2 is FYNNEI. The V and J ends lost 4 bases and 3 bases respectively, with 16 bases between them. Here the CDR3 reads CASSGSGHQNYNEQFF. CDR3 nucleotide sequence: TGTGCCAGCAGTGGGTCCGGCCACCAGAACTACAATGAGCAGTTCTTC.

The CDR3 loop reads CASTLERGSYNEQFF. The CDR3 DNA reads TGTGCCAGCACCCTAGAGCGGGGCTCCTACAATGAGCAGTTCTTC. The chain employs TRBV27 and TRBJ2-1; TRBD2 agrees at 7 bases. Germline assignment: CDR1 MNHEY and CDR2 SMNVEV (reference sequence). This CDR3 is built from 15 residues. The V segment lost 7 bases and the J segment 0 bases; nucleotides outside the gene matches: 6.

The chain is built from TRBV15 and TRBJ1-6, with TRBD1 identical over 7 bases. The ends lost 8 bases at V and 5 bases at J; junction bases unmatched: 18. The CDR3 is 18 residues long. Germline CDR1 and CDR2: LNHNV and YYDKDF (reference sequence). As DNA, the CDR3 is TGTGCCACCTCCGCCTACATCCCGGGACAGTTAGATAATTCACCCCTCCACTTT. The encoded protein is CATSAYIPGQLDNSPLHF.

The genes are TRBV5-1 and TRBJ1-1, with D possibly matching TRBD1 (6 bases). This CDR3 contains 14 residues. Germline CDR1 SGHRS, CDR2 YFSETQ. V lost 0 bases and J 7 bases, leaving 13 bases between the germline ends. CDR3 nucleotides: TGCGCCAGCAGCTTGGAAGGGGGTTCTGATGAAGCTTTCTTT. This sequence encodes CASSLEGGSDEAFF.

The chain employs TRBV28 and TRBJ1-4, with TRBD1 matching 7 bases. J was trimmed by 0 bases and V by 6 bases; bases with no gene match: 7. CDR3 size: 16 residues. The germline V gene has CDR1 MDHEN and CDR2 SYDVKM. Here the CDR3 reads CASRTGTVATNEKLFF. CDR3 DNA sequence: TGTGCCAGCAGAACCGGGACAGTTGCAACTAATGAAAAACTGTTTTTT. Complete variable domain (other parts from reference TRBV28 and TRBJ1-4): DVKVTQSSRYLVKRTGEKVFLECVQDMDHENMFWYRQDPGLGLRLIYFSYDVKMKEKGDIPEGYSVSREKKERFSLILESASTNQTSMYLCASRTGTVATNEKLFFGSGTQLSVL.

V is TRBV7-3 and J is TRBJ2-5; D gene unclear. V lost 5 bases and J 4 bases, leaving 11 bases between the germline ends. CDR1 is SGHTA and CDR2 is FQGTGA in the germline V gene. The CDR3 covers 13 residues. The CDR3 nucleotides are TGTGCCAGCAGCCGTGGGGTCACAGAGACCCAGTACTTC. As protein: CASSRGVTETQYF.

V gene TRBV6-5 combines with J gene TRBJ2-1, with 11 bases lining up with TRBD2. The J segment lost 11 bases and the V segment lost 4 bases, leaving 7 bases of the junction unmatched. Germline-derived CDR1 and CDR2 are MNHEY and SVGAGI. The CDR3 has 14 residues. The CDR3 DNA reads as TGTGCCAGCAGTTTGGGACTAGCGGTTAGTAAGCAGTTCTTC. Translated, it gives CASSLGLAVSKQFF.

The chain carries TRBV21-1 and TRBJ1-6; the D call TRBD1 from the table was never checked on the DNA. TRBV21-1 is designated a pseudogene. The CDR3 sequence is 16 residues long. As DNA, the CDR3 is TGTGCCAGCAGCACGACCCGGGCATCCAGGGGGTCACCCCTCCACTTT. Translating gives CASSTTRASRGSPLHF.